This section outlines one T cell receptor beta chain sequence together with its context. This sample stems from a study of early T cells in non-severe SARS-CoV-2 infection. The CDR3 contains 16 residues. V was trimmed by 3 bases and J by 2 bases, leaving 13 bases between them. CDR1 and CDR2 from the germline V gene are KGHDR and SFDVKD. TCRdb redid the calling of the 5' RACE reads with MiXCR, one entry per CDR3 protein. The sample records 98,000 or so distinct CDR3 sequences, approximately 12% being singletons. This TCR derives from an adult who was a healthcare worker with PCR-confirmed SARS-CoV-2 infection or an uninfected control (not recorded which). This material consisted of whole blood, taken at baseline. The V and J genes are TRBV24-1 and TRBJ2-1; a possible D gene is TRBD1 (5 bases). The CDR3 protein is CATSDPRQMTYNEQFF. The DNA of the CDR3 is TGTGCCACCAGTGATCCCAGACAGATGACCTACAATGAGCAGTTCTTC.